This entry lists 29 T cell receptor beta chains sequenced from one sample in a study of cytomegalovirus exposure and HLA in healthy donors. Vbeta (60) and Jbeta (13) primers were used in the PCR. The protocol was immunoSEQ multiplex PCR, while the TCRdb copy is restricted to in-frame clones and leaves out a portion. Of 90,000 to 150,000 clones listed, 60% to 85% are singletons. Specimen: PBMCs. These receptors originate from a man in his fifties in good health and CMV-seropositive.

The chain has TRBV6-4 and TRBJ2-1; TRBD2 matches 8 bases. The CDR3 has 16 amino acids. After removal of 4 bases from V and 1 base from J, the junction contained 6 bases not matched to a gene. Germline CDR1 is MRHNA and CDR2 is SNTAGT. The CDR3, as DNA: TGTGCCAGCAGTGGCCCGACTAGCGAGTCCTACAATGAGCAGTTCTTC. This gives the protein CASSGPTSESYNEQFF.

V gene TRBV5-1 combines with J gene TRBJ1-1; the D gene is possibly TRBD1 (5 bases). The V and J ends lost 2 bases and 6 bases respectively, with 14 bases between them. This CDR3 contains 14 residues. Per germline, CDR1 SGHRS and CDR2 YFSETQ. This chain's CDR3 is CASSFDGLGAEAFF. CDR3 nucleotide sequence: TGCGCCAGCAGCTTTGACGGACTAGGGGCTGAAGCTTTCTTT.

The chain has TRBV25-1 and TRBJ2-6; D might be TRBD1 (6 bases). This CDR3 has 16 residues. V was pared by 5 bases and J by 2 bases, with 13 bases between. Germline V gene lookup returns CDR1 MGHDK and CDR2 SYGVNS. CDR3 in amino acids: CASSLIQGTGANVLTF. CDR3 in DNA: TGTGCCAGCAGTTTAATACAGGGAACTGGGGCCAACGTCCTGACTTTC.

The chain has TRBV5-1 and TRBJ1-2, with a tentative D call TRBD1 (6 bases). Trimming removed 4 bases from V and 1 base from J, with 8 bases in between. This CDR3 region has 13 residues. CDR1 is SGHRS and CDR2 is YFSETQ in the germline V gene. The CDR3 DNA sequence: TGCGCCAGCAGCCCGGACAGTAACTATGGCTACACCTTC. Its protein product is CASSPDSNYGYTF.

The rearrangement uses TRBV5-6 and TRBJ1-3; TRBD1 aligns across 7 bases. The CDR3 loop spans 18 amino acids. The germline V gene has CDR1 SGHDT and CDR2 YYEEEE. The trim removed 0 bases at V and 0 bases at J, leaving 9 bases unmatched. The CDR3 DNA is TGTGCCAGCAGCTTGGATGGGGACAGTACGAGCTCTGGAAACACCATATATTTT. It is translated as CASSLDGDSTSSGNTIYF. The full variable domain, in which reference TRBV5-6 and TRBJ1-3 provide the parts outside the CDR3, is DAGVTQSPTHLIKTRGQQVTLRCSPKSGHDTVSWYQQALGQGPQFIFQYYEEEERQRGNFPDRFSGHQFPNYSSELNVNALLLGDSALYLCASSLDGDSTSSGNTIYFGEGSWLTVV.

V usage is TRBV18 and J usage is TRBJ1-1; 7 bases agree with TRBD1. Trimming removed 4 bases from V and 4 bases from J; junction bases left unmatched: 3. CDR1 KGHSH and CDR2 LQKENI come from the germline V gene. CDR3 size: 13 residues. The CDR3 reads CASSLGTVTEAFF. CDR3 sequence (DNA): TGTGCCAGCTCACTCGGGACAGTCACTGAAGCTTTCTTT. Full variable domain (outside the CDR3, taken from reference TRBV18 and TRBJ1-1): NAGVMQNPRHLVRRRGQEARLRCSPMKGHSHVYWYRQLPEEGLKFMVYLQKENIIDESGMPKERFSAEFPKEGPSILRIQQVVRGDSAAYFCASSLGTVTEAFFGQGTRLTVV.

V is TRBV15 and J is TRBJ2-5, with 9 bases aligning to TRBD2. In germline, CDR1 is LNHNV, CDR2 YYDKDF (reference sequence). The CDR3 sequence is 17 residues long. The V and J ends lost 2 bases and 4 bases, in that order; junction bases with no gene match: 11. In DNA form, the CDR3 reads TGTGCCACCAGCAGAAAGACCCTTAGCGGGGGAGGAGAGACCCAGTACTTC. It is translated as CATSRKTLSGGGETQYF. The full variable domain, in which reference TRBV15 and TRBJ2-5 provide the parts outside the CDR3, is DAMVIQNPRYQVTQFGKPVTLSCSQTLNHNVMYWYQQKSSQAPKLLFHYYDKDFNNEADTPDNFQSRRPNTSFCFLDIRSPGLGDTAMYLCATSRKTLSGGGETQYFGPGTRLLVL.

The CDR3 DNA follows: TGCGCCAGCAGCTTGGTAGCGCAGGGGAACTATGGCTACACCTTC. Amino acids: CASSLVAQGNYGYTF. This chain joins TRBV5-1 and TRBJ1-2; tentative D call: TRBD1 (6 bases). Germline V gene data show CDR1 as SGHRS and CDR2 as YFSETQ. V gave up 0 bases and J gave up 2 bases, with 11 bases separating them. The CDR3 is 15 amino acids. Drawing the rest from reference TRBV5-1 and TRBJ1-2, the complete variable domain is KAGVTQTPRYLIKTRGQQVTLSCSPISGHRSVSWYQQTPGQGLQFLFEYFSETQRNKGNFPGRFSGRQFSNSRSEMNVSTLELGDSALYLCASSLVAQGNYGYTFGSGTRLTVV.

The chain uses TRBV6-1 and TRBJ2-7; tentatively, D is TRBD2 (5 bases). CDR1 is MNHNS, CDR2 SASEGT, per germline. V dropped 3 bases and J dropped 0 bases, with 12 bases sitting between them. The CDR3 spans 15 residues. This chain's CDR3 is CASSDRTGSSYEQYF. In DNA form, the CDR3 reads TGTGCCAGCAGTGACCGGACGGGAAGCTCCTACGAGCAGTACTTC.

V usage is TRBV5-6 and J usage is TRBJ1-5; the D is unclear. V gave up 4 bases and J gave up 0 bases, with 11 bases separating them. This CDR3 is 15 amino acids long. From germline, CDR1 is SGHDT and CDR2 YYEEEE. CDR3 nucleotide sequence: TGTGCCAGCAGCCTCAACAGTTATAGCAATCAGCCCCAGCATTTT. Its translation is CASSLNSYSNQPQHF.

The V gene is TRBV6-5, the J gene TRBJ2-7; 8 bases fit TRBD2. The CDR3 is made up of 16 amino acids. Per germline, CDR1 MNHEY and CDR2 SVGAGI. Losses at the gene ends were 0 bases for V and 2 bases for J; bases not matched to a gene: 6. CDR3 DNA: TGTGCCAGCAGTTACTCGTCTAGCGGGCAGACCTACGAGCAGTACTTC. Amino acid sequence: CASSYSSSGQTYEQYF.

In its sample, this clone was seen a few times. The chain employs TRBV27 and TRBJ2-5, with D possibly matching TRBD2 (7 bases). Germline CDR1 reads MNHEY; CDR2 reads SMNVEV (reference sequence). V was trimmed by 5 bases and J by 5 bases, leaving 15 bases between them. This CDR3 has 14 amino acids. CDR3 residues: CASSATGGSETQYF. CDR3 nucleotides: TGTGCCAGCAGTGCCACGGGGGGCTCCGAGACCCAGTACTTC.

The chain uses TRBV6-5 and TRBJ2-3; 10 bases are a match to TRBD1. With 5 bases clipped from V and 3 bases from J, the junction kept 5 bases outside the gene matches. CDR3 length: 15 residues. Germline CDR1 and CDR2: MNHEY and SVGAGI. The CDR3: CASSPDRGQTDTQYF. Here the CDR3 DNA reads TGTGCCAGCAGTCCCGACAGGGGGCAAACAGATACGCAGTATTTT.

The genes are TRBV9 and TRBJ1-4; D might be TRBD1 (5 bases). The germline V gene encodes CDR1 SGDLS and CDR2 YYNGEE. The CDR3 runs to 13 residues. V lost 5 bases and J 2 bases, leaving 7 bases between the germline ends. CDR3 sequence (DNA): TGTGCCAGCAGTCGACAGACTAATGAAAAACTGTTTTTT. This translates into CASSRQTNEKLFF.

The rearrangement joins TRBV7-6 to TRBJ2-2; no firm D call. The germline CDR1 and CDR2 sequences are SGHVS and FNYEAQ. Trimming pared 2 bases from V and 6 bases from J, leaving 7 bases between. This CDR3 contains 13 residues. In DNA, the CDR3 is TGTGCCAGCAGCTTATCTAGGTCCGGGGAGCTGTTTTTT. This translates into CASSLSRSGELFF. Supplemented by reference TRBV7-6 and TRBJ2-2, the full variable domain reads GAGVSQSPRYKVTKRGQDVALRCDPISGHVSLYWYRQALGQGPEFLTYFNYEAQQDKSGLPNDRFSAERPEGSISTLTIQRTEQRDSAMYRCASSLSRSGELFFGEGSRLTVL.

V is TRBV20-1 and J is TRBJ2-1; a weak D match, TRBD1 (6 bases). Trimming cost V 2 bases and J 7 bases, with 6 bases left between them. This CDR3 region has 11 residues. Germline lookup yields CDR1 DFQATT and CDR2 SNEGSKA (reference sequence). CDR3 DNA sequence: TGCAGTGCTAGACAGGGGAATGAGCAGTTCTTC. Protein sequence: CSARQGNEQFF.

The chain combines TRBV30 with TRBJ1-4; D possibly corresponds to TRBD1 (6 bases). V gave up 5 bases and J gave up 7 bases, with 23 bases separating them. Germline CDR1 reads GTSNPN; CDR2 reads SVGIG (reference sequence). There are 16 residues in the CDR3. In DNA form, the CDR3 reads TGTGCCTGGGCAGGGGAGGTCAGTGGGGGGGGTGAAAAACTGTTTTTT. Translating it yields CAWAGEVSGGGEKLFF. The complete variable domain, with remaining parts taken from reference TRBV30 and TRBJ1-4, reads SQTIHQWPATLVQPVGSPLSLECTVEGTSNPNLYWYRQAAGRGLQLLFYSVGIGQISSEVPQNLSASRPQDRQFILSSKKLLLSDSGFYLCAWAGEVSGGGEKLFFGSGTQLSVL.

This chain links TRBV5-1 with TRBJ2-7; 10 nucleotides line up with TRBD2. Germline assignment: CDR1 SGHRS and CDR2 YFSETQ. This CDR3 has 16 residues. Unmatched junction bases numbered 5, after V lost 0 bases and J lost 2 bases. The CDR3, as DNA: TGCGCCAGCAGCTTGGTCGGAGCGGGAGGGCCCTACGAGCAGTACTTC. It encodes CASSLVGAGGPYEQYF. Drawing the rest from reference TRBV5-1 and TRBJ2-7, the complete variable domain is KAGVTQTPRYLIKTRGQQVTLSCSPISGHRSVSWYQQTPGQGLQFLFEYFSETQRNKGNFPGRFSGRQFSNSRSEMNVSTLELGDSALYLCASSLVGAGGPYEQYFGPGTRLTVT.

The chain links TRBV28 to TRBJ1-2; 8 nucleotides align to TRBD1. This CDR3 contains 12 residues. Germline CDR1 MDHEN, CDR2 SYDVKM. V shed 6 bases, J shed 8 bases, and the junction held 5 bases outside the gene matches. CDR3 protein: CASRTTGAGYTF. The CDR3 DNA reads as TGTGCCAGCAGGACGACAGGGGCGGGCTACACCTTC.

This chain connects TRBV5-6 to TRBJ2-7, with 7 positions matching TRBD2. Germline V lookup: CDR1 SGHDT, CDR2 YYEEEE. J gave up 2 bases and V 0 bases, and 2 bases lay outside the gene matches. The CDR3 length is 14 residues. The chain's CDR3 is CASSLGGGTYEQYF. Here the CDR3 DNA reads TGTGCCAGCAGCTTGGGGGGGGGTACCTACGAGCAGTACTTC. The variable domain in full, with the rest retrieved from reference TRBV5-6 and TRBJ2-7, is DAGVTQSPTHLIKTRGQQVTLRCSPKSGHDTVSWYQQALGQGPQFIFQYYEEEERQRGNFPDRFSGHQFPNYSSELNVNALLLGDSALYLCASSLGGGTYEQYFGPGTRLTVT.

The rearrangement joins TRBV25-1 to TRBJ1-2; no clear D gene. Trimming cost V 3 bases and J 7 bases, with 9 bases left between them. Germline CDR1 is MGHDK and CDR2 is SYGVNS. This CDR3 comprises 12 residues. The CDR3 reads CASSDGAAGYTF. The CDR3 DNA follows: TGTGCCAGCAGTGATGGAGCTGCTGGCTACACCTTC.

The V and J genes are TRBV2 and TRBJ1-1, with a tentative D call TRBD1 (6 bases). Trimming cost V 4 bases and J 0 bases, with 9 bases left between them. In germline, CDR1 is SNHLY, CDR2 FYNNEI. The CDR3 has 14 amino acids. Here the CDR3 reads CASSADSVNTEAFF. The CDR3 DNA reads TGTGCCAGCAGTGCGGACAGCGTGAACACTGAAGCTTTCTTT. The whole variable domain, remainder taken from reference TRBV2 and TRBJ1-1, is EPEVTQTPSHQVTQMGQEVILRCVPISNHLYFYWYRQILGQKVEFLVSFYNNEISEKSEIFDDQFSVERPDGSNFTLKIRSTKLEDSAMYFCASSADSVNTEAFFGQGTRLTVV.

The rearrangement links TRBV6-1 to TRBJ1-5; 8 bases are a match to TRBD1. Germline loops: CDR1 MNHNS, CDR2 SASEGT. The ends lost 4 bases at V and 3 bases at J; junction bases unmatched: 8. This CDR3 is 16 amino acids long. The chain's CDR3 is CASSAQGQGLNQPQHF. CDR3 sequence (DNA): TGTGCCAGCAGTGCTCAAGGACAGGGCCTCAATCAGCCCCAGCATTTT.

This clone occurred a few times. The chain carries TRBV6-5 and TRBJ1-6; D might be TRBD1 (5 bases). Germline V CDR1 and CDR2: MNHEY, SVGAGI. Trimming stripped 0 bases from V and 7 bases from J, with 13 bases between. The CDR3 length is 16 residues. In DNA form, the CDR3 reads TGTGCCAGCAGTTACTCGATTAACAGGCCGAATTCACCCCTCCACTTT. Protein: CASSYSINRPNSPLHF.

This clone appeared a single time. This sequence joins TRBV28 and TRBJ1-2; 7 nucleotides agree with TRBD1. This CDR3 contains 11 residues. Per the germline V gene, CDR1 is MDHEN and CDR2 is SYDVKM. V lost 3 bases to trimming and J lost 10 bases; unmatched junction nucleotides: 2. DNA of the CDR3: TGTGCCAGCAGTTTGGGGACAGTCTACACCTTC. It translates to CASSLGTVYTF.

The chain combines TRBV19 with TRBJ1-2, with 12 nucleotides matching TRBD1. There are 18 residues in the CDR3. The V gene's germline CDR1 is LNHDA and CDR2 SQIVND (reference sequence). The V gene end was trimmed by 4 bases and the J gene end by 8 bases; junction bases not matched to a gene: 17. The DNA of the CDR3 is TGTGCCAGTAGTAAAATTCCAATCAGCGGGACAGGGGGCGGCGGCTACACCTTC. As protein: CASSKIPISGTGGGGYTF.

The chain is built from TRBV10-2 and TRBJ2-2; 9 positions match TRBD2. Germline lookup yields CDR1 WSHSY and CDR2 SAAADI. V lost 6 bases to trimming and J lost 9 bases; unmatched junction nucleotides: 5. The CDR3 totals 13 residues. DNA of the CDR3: TGCGCCAGCAGAATAGCGGGGGTCCGGGAGCTGTTTTTT. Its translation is CASRIAGVRELFF.

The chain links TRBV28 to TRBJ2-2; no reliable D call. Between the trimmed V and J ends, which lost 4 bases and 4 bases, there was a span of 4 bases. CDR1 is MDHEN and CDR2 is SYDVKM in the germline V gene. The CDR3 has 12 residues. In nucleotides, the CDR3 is TGTGCCAGCAGTTCCATCACCGGGGAGCTGTTTTTT. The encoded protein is CASSSITGELFF.

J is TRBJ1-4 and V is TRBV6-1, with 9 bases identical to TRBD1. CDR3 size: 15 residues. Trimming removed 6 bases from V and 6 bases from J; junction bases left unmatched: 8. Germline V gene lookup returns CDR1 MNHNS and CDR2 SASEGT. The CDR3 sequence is CASRPGQGLHEKLFF. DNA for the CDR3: TGTGCCAGCAGACCGGGACAGGGTCTACATGAAAAACTGTTTTTT.